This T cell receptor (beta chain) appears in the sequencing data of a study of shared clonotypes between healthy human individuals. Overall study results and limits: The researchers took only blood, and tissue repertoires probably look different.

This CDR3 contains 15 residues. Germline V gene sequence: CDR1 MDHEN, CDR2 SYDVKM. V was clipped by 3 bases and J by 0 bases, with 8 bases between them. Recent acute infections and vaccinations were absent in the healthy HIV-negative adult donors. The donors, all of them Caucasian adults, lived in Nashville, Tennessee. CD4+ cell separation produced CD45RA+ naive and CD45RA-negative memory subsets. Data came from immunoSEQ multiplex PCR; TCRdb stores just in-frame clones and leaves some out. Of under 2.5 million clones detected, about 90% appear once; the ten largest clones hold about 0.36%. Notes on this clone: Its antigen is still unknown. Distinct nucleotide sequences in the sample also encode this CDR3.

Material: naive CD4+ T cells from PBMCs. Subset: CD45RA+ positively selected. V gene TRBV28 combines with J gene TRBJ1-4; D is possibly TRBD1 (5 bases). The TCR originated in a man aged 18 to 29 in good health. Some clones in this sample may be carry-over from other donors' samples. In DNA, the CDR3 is TGTGCCAGCAGTTTTGGGGCCGCAACTAATGAAAAACTGTTTTTT. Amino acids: CASSFGAATNEKLFF.